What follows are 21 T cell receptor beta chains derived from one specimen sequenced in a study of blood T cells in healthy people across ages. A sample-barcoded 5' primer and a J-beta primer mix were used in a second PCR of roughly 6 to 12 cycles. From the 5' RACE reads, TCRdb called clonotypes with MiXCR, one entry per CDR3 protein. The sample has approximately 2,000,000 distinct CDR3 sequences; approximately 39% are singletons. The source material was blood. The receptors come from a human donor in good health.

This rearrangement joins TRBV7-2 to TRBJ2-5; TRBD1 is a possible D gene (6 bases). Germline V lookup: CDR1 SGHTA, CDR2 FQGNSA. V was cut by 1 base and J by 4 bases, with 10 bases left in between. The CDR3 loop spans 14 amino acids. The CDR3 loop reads CASSLDRASETQYF. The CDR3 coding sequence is TGTGCCAGCAGCTTAGACAGGGCGTCAGAGACCCAGTACTTC.

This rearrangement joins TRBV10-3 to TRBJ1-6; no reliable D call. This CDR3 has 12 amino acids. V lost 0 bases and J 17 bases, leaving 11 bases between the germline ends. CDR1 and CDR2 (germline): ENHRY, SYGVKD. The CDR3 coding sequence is TGTGCCATCAGTGAGTCACTCGGGCAGTTCCACTTT. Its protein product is CAISESLGQFHF.

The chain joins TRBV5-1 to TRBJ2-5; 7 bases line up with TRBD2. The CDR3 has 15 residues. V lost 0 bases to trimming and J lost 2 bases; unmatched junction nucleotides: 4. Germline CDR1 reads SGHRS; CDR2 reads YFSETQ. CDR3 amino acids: CASSLGPSGQETQYF. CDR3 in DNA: TGCGCCAGCAGCTTGGGGCCTAGCGGACAAGAGACCCAGTACTTC.

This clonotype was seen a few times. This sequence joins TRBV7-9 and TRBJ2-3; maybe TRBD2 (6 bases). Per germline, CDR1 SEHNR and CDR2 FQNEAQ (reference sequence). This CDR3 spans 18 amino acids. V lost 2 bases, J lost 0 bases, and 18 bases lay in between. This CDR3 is CASSLPMGAGPSTDTQYF. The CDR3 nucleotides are TGTGCCAGCAGCTTACCGATGGGAGCGGGCCCGAGCACAGATACGCAGTATTTT. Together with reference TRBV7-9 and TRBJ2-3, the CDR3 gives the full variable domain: DTGVSQNPRHKITKRGQNVTFRCDPISEHNRLYWYRQTLGQGPEFLTYFQNEAQLEKSRLLSDRFSAERPKGSFSTLEIQRTEQGDSAMYLCASSLPMGAGPSTDTQYFGPGTRLTVL.

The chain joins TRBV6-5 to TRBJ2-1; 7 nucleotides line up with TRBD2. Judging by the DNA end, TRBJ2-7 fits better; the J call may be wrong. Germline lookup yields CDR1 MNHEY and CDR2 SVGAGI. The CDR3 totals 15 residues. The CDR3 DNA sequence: TGTGCCAGCAGTCCCCCGGGCGGGGGTTACAATGAGCAGTACTTC. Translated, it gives CASSPPGGGYNEQYF.

CDR3 bases: TGCGCCAGCAGCCATATAGGCTCCGAGCAGTACTTC. Protein sequence: CASSHIGSEQYF. The chain links TRBV4-1 to TRBJ2-7; D not certain. Trimming cost V 3 bases and J 6 bases, with 9 bases left between them. Germline V gene data show CDR1 as MGHRA and CDR2 as YSYEKL. This CDR3 is built from 12 residues.

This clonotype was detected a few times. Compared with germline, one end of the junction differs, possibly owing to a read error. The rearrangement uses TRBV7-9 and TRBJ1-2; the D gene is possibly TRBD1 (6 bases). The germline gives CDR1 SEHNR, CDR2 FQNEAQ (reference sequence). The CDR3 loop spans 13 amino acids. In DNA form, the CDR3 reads TGTGTCAGCAGCCGGACAGAGAACTATGGCTACACCTTC. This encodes CVSSRTENYGYTF.

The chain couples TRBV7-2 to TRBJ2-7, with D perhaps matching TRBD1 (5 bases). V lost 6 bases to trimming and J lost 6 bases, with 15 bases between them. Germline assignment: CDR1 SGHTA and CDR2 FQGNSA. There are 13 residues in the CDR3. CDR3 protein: CASRLQGIAEQYF. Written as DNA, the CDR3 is TGTGCCAGCAGACTTCAGGGAATCGCCGAGCAGTACTTC.

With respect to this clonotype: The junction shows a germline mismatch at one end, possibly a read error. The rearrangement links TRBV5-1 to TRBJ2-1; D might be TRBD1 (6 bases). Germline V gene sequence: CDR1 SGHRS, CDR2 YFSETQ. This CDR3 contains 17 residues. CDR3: CASSLGTARWAYSEQFF. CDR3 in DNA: TGCGCCAGCAGCTTGGGGACAGCCAGATGGGCTTACAGTGAGCAGTTCTTC.

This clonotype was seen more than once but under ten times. The CDR3, as DNA: TGTGCCAGCAGGGAACCAGGAGATCGCTATGGCTACACCTTC. Its protein product is CASREPGDRYGYTF. The chain combines TRBV6-2 or TRBV6-3 with TRBJ1-2; no reliable D call. In germline, CDR1 is MNHEY, CDR2 SVGEGT. V lost 6 bases, J lost 4 bases, and 15 bases lay in between. This CDR3 is built from 14 residues.

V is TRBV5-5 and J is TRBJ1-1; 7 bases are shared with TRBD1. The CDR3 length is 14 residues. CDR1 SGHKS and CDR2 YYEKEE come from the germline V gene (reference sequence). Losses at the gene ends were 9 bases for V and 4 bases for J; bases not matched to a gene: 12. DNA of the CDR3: TGTGCCACAAACCGACAGGGTGAGGGCACTGAAGCTTTCTTT. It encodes CATNRQGEGTEAFF. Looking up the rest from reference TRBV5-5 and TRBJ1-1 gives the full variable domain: DAGVTQSPTHLIKTRGQQVTLRCSPISGHKSVSWYQQVLGQGPQFIFQYYEKEERGRGNFPDRFSARQFPNYSSELNVNALLLGDSALYLCATNRQGEGTEAFFGQGTRLTVV.

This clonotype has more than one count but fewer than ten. The CDR3 sequence is CASSESAGRYNEQFF. Written as DNA, the CDR3 is TGTGCCAGCAGTGAATCGGCAGGGCGGTACAATGAGCAGTTCTTC. The gene calls are TRBV2 and TRBJ2-1; D is possibly TRBD1 (5 bases). The germline CDR1 and CDR2 sequences are SNHLY and FYNNEI. V lost 2 bases, J lost 4 bases, and 12 bases lay in between. CDR3 length equals 15 residues.

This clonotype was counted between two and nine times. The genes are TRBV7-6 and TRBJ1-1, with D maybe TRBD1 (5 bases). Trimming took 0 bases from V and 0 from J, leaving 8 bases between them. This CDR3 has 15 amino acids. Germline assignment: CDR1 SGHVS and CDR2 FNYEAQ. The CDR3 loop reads CASSLAQEMNTEAFF. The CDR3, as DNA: TGTGCCAGCAGCTTAGCACAGGAGATGAACACTGAAGCTTTCTTT.

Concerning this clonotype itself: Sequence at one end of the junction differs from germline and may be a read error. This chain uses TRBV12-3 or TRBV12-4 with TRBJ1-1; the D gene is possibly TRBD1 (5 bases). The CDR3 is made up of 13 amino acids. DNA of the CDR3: TGTGCCAGCAGCCCTCCGGGGGGGACTGAAGTTTTCTTT. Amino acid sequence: CASSPPGGTEVFF.

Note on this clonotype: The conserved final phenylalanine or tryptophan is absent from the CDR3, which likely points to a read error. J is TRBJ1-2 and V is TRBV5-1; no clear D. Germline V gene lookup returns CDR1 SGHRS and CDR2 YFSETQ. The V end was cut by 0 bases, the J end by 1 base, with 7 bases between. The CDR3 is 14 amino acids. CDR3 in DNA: TGCGCCAGCAGCTTGGGGGGAGATAACTATGGCTACACCGTC. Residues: CASSLGGDNYGYTV.

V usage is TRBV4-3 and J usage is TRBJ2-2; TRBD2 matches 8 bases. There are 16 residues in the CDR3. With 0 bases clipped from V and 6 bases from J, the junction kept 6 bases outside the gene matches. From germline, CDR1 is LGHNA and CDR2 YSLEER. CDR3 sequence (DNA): TGCGCCAGCAGCCAAGATGTGACTAGCGCCTCCGGGGAGCTGTTTTTT. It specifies CASSQDVTSASGELFF.

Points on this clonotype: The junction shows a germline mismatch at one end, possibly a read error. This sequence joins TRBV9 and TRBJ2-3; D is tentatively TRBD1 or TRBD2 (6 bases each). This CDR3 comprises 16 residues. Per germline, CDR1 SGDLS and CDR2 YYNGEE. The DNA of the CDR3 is TGTGCCAGCAGCGTACGCGGGACAACTAGGGCAGATACGCGGTATTTT. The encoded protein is CASSVRGTTRADTRYF.

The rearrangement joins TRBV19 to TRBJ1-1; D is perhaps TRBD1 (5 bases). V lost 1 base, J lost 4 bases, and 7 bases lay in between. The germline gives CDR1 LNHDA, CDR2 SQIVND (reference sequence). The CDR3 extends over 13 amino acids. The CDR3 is CASSIATATEAFF. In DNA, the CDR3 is TGTGCCAGTAGTATAGCGACAGCCACTGAAGCTTTCTTT.

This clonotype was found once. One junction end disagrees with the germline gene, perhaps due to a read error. The CDR3 spells CSASPRTSGGARTQYF. CDR3 nucleotide sequence: TGCAGCGCTAGCCCTCGGACTAGCGGGGGGGCCAGGACGCAGTATTTT. This sequence joins TRBV20-1 and TRBJ2-3, with TRBD2 matching over 15 bases. The CDR3 is made up of 16 amino acids. Germline assignment: CDR1 DFQATT and CDR2 SNEGSKA (reference sequence).

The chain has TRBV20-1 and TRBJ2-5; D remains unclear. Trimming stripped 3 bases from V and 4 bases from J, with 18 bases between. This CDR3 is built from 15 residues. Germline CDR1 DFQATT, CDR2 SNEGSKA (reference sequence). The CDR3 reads CSASGGGSWGETQYF. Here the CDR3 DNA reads TGCAGTGCTAGTGGTGGCGGAAGCTGGGGAGAGACCCAGTACTTC.

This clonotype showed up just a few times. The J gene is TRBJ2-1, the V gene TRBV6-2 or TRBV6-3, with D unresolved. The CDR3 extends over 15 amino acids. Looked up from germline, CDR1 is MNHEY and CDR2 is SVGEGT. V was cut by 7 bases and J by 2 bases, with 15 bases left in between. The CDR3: CASKDLGEPYNEQFF. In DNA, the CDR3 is TGTGCCAGCAAGGACCTTGGGGAACCCTACAATGAGCAGTTCTTC.